The sequence of this T cell receptor beta chain was determined in a study of blood T cell repertoires in COVID-19 (dated by TCRdb to 2018 to 2021). About the full investigation: Samples covering the acute and convalescent phases of COVID-19 were provided by collaborators in the United States, Italy and Spain. The repertoires were made available in a free public database intended to serve as a resource for research on the immune response to SARS-CoV-2. The dataset comprised deeply sampled blood TCRbeta repertoires from subjects exposed to, actively infected with, or recovered from COVID-19. Where available, HLA class I and class II types were taken from metadata supplied by the sample provider and were not determined by assay-based typing. The prospective study material was composed of cDNA or gDNA derived from T cells, B-cell-depleted T cells, or PBMCs. The sample metadata nearly always contained a de-identified subject ID, COVID-19 status, age in years and sex. Samples were obtained from the ongoing ImmuneRACE study (first 160 participants) and from 1,000 to 1,500 subjects provided by 6 global collaborators.

Collaborating institutions collected whole blood in K2EDTA tubes following their own protocols. For TCRbeta analysis, collaborator samples were shipped as frozen whole blood, as isolated PBMCs, or as DNA extracted from either sample type. TCRbeta CDR3 regions were amplified from genomic DNA using the immunoSEQ Assay, a bias-controlled multiplex PCR. Per the authors' processing: The number of nucleated cells in each sample was estimated by amplification of reference gene primers within the assay. Sequence reads were collapsed and filtered to measure the absolute abundance of every unique TCRbeta CDR3 rearrangement. For each sample, productive Simpson clonality was calculated as the square root of Simpson's diversity index over productive rearrangements. The clones in this table, taken by TCRdb from immuneACCESS, are in-frame only. Not every clone is retained; where verified, under half of the shortfall comes from an unresolved V gene, and the cause of the rest is unknown. V and J calls and clone size are copied from that table; D and trimming were computed from the DNA. In all, the sample holds approximately 54,000 clones, and approximately 86% of those were seen once. About 4% of the sample comes from the top ten.

The CDR3 starts with the cysteine, ends with the phenylalanine, and has 12 residues. Only the CDR3 part of the read is kept: 36 bases, read in frame from the first base. V loses 5 bases, J loses 12 bases, and the germline ends lie 14 bases apart. CDR1 and CDR2, looked up from the germline V gene (reference sequence), are SEHNR and FQNEAQ. In regard to this clone: Its antigen is still unknown. Base qualities are not provided; no much larger clone lies one nucleotide away.

What the research found in general, with its limitations: The amount of clinical and demographic metadata varied by source and participant and was provided uncurated.

The chain couples TRBV7-9 to TRBJ2-4; a weak D assignment points to TRBD1 (6 bases agree). This TCR was sampled from an older man with active COVID-19. The sample was peripheral blood. The DNA sequence is given as TGTGCCAGCAGCGGTACAGGGATCAATCAGTACTTC. Its translation reads: CASSGTGINQYF.